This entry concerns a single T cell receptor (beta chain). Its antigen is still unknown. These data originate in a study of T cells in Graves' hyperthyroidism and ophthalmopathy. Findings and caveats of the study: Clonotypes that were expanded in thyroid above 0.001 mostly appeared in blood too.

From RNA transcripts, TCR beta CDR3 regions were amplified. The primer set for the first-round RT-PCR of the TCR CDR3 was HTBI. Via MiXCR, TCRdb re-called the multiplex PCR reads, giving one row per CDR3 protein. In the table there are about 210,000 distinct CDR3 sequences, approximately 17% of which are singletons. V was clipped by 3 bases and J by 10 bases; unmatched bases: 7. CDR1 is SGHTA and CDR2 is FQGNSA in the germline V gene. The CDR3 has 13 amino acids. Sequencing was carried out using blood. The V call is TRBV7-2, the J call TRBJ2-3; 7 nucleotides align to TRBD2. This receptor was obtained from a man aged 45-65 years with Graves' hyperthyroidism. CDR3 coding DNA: TGTGCCAGCAGCTTCATGGGGACTACCCCGCAGTATTTT. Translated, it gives CASSFMGTTPQYF.